The 17 T cell receptor beta chains given below trace back to one sample, sequenced in a study of early stage breast cancer tumors. Only in-frame clones appear in the TCRdb table, and some are missing; sequencing was by immunoSEQ multiplex PCR. This table has over 11,000 clones, approximately 80% appearing once. Sequenced material: normal breast tissue next to the tumor. Receptor source: a person aged 50 to 59 with breast cancer.

This clone was detected a few times. This chain joins TRBV19 and TRBJ2-5, with 7 bases lining up with TRBD2. This CDR3 has 14 residues. V was clipped by 3 bases and J by 7 bases; unmatched bases: 8. Looked up from germline, CDR1 is LNHDA and CDR2 is SQIVND (reference sequence). The CDR3 is CASSMQAGTGTQYF. CDR3 sequence (DNA): TGTGCCAGTAGTATGCAAGCGGGGACCGGGACCCAGTACTTC.

The rearrangement uses TRBV27 and TRBJ1-4, with D tentatively TRBD1 (5 bases). V was cut by 3 bases and J by 8 bases, with 19 bases left in between. This CDR3 is built from 16 residues. Looked up from germline, CDR1 is MNHEY and CDR2 is SMNVEV (reference sequence). The CDR3 nucleotides read TGTGCCAGCAGTTTCTTTCACGACAGCGTTCCCGAAAAACTGTTTTTT. Amino acid sequence: CASSFFHDSVPEKLFF. The whole variable domain, filled in from reference TRBV27 and TRBJ1-4, reads EAQVTQNPRYLITVTGKKLTVTCSQNMNHEYMSWYRQDPGLGLRQIYYSMNVEVTDKGDVPEGYKVSRKEKRNFPLILESPSPNQTSLYFCASSFFHDSVPEKLFFGSGTQLSVL.

Here the CDR3 DNA reads TGTGCCAGCAGCTTGCTAGCGGGGGACAATGAGCAGTTCTTC. Protein product: CASSLLAGDNEQFF. The chain combines TRBV7-9 with TRBJ2-1; 10 bases match TRBD2. This CDR3 region has 14 residues. The trim removed 3 bases at V and 5 bases at J, leaving 1 base unmatched. Germline CDR1 is SEHNR and CDR2 is FQNEAQ (reference sequence).

The chain carries TRBV7-9 and TRBJ2-7; 9 bases match TRBD2. CDR3 length: 15 amino acids. Germline CDR1 and CDR2: SEHNR and FQNEAQ (reference sequence). J was trimmed by 3 bases and V by 1 base; bases with no gene match: 4. The CDR3 bases are TGTGCCAGCAGCTTAGAGGCGGGGGGGGTCTACGAGCAGTACTTC. Translation: CASSLEAGGVYEQYF.

This sequence joins TRBV5-1 and TRBJ1-2, with a tentative D call TRBD1 (6 bases). The germline CDR1 and CDR2 sequences are SGHRS and YFSETQ. Trimming stripped 0 bases from V and 3 bases from J, with 6 bases between. This CDR3 spans 13 amino acids. The CDR3 region is CASSLDRDYGYTF. Written as DNA, the CDR3 is TGCGCCAGCAGCTTGGACAGGGACTATGGCTACACCTTC.

The genes are TRBV19 and TRBJ1-1; maybe TRBD1 (6 bases). Trimming took off 7 bases at V and 0 bases at J, with 21 bases between the two ends. Germline V gene sequence: CDR1 LNHDA, CDR2 SQIVND (reference sequence). CDR3 length: 17 residues. The CDR3 region is CASKATGQPSMNTEAFF. As DNA, the CDR3 is TGTGCCAGTAAGGCTACAGGGCAACCTTCTATGAACACTGAAGCTTTCTTT.

V usage is TRBV2 and J usage is TRBJ1-2; D uncertain. The CDR3 extends over 12 amino acids. Germline CDR1 and CDR2: SNHLY and FYNNEI. Trimming left V 6 bases short and J 5 bases short, with 10 bases between. The CDR3 coding sequence is TGTGCCAGCAGCCCGGACGCATATGGCTACACCTTC. Its protein product is CASSPDAYGYTF.

The chain carries TRBV6-1 and TRBJ1-2; tentative D call: TRBD1 (6 bases). Germline assignment: CDR1 MNHNS and CDR2 SASEGT. This CDR3 has 15 residues. V was trimmed by 6 bases and J by 4 bases, leaving 18 bases between them. CDR3 sequence reads: CASREGTGPSYGYTF. The CDR3 DNA reads as TGTGCCAGCAGGGAGGGAACAGGGCCATCCTATGGCTACACCTTC.

The chain recombines TRBV18 with TRBJ2-5; D remains ambiguous. This CDR3 spans 14 amino acids. Trimming took 0 bases from V and 7 from J, leaving 12 bases between them. Germline V CDR1 and CDR2: KGHSH, LQKENI. CDR3 sequence: CASSPPAAPGTQYF. For the CDR3, the DNA is TGTGCCAGCTCACCACCGGCTGCGCCAGGGACCCAGTACTTC.

This chain joins TRBV2 and TRBJ1-1, with a possible D match to TRBD1 (6 bases). This CDR3 is 14 amino acids long. The V gene lost 8 bases and the J gene lost 3 bases, with 16 bases spanning the gap. The germline V gene has CDR1 SNHLY and CDR2 FYNNEI. The CDR3 protein is CASRRTQGYTEAFF. The CDR3 DNA reads TGTGCCAGCCGACGGACACAGGGTTACACTGAAGCTTTCTTT.

This chain joins TRBV21-1 and TRBJ2-1; TRBD2, the table's D call, lacks a check against the DNA. TRBV21-1 is flagged as a pseudogene. This CDR3 contains 20 residues. The CDR3 nucleotides are TGTGCCAGCAGCAAAGCGCTCGCACTAGCGGGGGGGAGCTCCTACAATGAGCAGTTCTTC. Translated, it gives CASSKALALAGGSSYNEQFF.

The V gene is TRBV27, the J gene TRBJ1-5; TRBD1 is a possible D gene (6 bases). V shed 6 bases and J shed 2 bases, with 14 bases lying between them. CDR1 and CDR2 (germline): MNHEY, SMNVEV (reference sequence). The CDR3 sequence is 15 residues long. For the CDR3, the DNA is TGTGCCAGCAGGCCGAACAGGGATGGCAATCAGCCCCAGCATTTT. Amino acids: CASRPNRDGNQPQHF.

This clone came up once. The chain carries TRBV5-6 and TRBJ1-1; possible D gene TRBD1, 5 bases. Per germline, CDR1 SGHDT and CDR2 YYEEEE. The CDR3 is 12 residues long. The ends were cut back, 4 bases at V and 9 bases at J, with 13 bases in the middle. DNA of the CDR3: TGTGCCAGCAGCCTGGGGGGGGTCAAAGCTTTCTTT. It specifies CASSLGGVKAFF.

The rearrangement joins TRBV5-4 to TRBJ1-2; a weak D match, TRBD1 (6 bases). The CDR3 is 14 residues long. Deletions cut 4 bases from V and 5 bases from J, with 15 bases between. Germline CDR1 reads SGHNT; CDR2 reads YYREEE (reference sequence). DNA for the CDR3: TGTGCCAGCAGCCAGGACAGCGTGACTTATGGCTACACCTTC. Residues: CASSQDSVTYGYTF.

The chain has TRBV21-1 and TRBJ2-7. TRBV21-1 is annotated as a pseudogene. CDR3 length: 17 residues. In nucleotides, the CDR3 is TGTGCCAGCAGCACCTACAAGCCTGGGATGAGCTCCTACGAGCAGTACTTC. Amino acid sequence: CASSTYKPGMSSYEQYF.

This clone turned up a few times. This chain links TRBV7-8 with TRBJ2-7; TRBD2 aligns across 13 bases. Looked up from germline, CDR1 is SGHVS and CDR2 is FQNEAQ. Germline trimming cut 4 bases from V and 3 bases from J; bases unmatched to any gene: 6. There are 16 residues in the CDR3. The CDR3 here is CASSWPGLAGSYEQYF. CDR3 DNA: TGTGCCAGCAGCTGGCCGGGACTAGCGGGAAGCTACGAGCAGTACTTC.

Only a few counts were recorded for this clone. This chain links TRBV9 with TRBJ2-5, with 8 bases fitting TRBD2. Germline values: CDR1 SGDLS, CDR2 YYNGEE. J lost 1 base, V lost 4 bases, and 6 bases had no gene match. The length of the CDR3 is 15 residues. This CDR3 reads CASSTRGALQETQYF. The CDR3 bases are TGTGCCAGCAGCACGCGGGGGGCCCTCCAAGAGACCCAGTACTTC. Together with reference TRBV9 and TRBJ2-5, the CDR3 gives the full variable domain: DSGVTQTPKHLITATGQRVTLRCSPRSGDLSVYWYQQSLDQGLQFLIQYYNGEERAKGNILERFSAQQFPDLHSELNLSSLELGDSALYFCASSTRGALQETQYFGPGTRLLVL.